These T cell receptor beta chains were read from a single sample in a study of siplizumab effects on memory and regulatory T cells. Only in-frame clones appear in the TCRdb table, and some are missing; sequencing was by immunoSEQ multiplex PCR. The sample holds 90,000 to 120,000 clones; about 93% are singletons and the top ten take approximately 0.62%. Input material: Tregs sorted from blood. The receptors were gathered from a human donor in good health. CDR3s include the opening cysteine and the closing phenylalanine or tryptophan. The D gene is left open where the match is weak. Where a row states a size, it is once, few, many or the class of an expanded clone; other rows omit it.

d_call: -
v_call: TRBV5-1
clone_size: -
j_call: TRBJ2-7
cdr3_nt: TGCGCCAGCAGCCCGATCCCCGGGGGTGGCGAGCAGTACTTC
cdr3_aa: CASSPIPGGGEQYF

d_call: -
v_call: TRBV25-1
clone_size: -
j_call: TRBJ1-1
cdr3_nt: TGTGCCAGCAGTGAATTTGGAAGGGGGAGAGCCAACACTGAAGCTTTCTTT
cdr3_aa: CASSEFGRGRANTEAFF

d_call: TRBD1
v_call: TRBV14
clone_size: -
j_call: TRBJ2-5
cdr3_nt: TGTGCCAGTCAAAAGGGGGCTGGGGAGACCCAGTACTTC
cdr3_aa: CASQKGAGETQYF

d_call: -
v_call: TRBV10-3
clone_size: once
j_call: TRBJ2-4
cdr3_nt: TGTGCCATCAGTGAGAGGGGGAGGAACATTAATCAGTACTTC
cdr3_aa: CAISERGRNINQYF

d_call: -
v_call: TRBV18
clone_size: once
j_call: TRBJ2-1
cdr3_nt: TGTGCCAGCTCAACGAACAATGAGCAGTTCTTC
cdr3_aa: CASSTNNEQFF

d_call: -
v_call: TRBV11-3
clone_size: -
j_call: TRBJ2-3
cdr3_nt: TGTGCCAGCAGCTCCCCGGGGACAGATACGCAGTATTTT
cdr3_aa: CASSSPGTDTQYF

d_call: -
v_call: TRBV7-2
clone_size: -
j_call: TRBJ2-5
cdr3_nt: TGTGCCAGCAGCGTGATGGGGGGCCACCAAGAGACCCAGTACTTC
cdr3_aa: CASSVMGGHQETQYF

d_call: -
v_call: TRBV19
clone_size: -
j_call: TRBJ2-5
cdr3_nt: TGTGCCAGTAGTCTAAGGGCACAAGAGACCCAGTACTTC
cdr3_aa: CASSLRAQETQYF

d_call: -
v_call: TRBV13
clone_size: -
j_call: TRBJ2-5
cdr3_nt: TGTGCCAGCAGCTATTCCCAAGAGACCCAGTACTTC
cdr3_aa: CASSYSQETQYF

d_call: TRBD1
v_call: TRBV6-6
clone_size: -
j_call: TRBJ2-7
cdr3_nt: TGTGCCAGCAGTTACATCCAGGGGGCCTACGAGCAGTACTTC
cdr3_aa: CASSYIQGAYEQYF

d_call: TRBD2
v_call: TRBV11-2
clone_size: -
j_call: TRBJ2-5
cdr3_nt: TGTGCCAGCAGCCTCGGGGGGGCCCAGTACTTC
cdr3_aa: CASSLGGAQYF

d_call: TRBD1
v_call: TRBV5-1
clone_size: -
j_call: TRBJ1-4
cdr3_nt: TGCGCCAGCAGGTCGACAGGGGTAAATGAAAAACTGTTTTTT
cdr3_aa: CASRSTGVNEKLFF

d_call: -
v_call: TRBV5-1
clone_size: -
j_call: TRBJ1-2
cdr3_nt: TGCGCCAGCAGGTCCCAGGACAACTATGGCTACACCTTC
cdr3_aa: CASRSQDNYGYTF

d_call: -
v_call: TRBV9
clone_size: -
j_call: TRBJ2-3
cdr3_nt: TGTGCCAGCAGCCCCCGGCCCTCAGATACGCAGTATTTT
cdr3_aa: CASSPRPSDTQYF

d_call: -
v_call: TRBV30
clone_size: -
j_call: TRBJ1-2
cdr3_nt: TGTGCCTGGGGGGTTAACTATGGCTACACCTTC
cdr3_aa: CAWGVNYGYTF

d_call: TRBD2
v_call: TRBV5-4
clone_size: -
j_call: TRBJ2-2
cdr3_nt: TGTGCCAGCAGCACACCTCAGACTAGCGGAACGAACACCGGGGAGCTGTTTTTT
cdr3_aa: CASSTPQTSGTNTGELFF

d_call: -
v_call: TRBV23-1
clone_size: -
j_call: TRBJ2-7
cdr3_nt: TGCGCCAGCAGTCTTGGGGGGCACGAGCAGTACTTC
cdr3_aa: CASSLGGHEQYF

d_call: -
v_call: TRBV25-1
clone_size: -
j_call: TRBJ2-7
cdr3_nt: TGTGCCAGCAGTGGGAGACTCACACCTTCCTACGAGCAGTACTTC
cdr3_aa: CASSGRLTPSYEQYF

d_call: -
v_call: TRBV20-1
clone_size: -
j_call: TRBJ1-2
cdr3_nt: TGCAGTGCTAGGTTGGGGAGTGGCTACACCTTC
cdr3_aa: CSARLGSGYTF

d_call: TRBD1
v_call: TRBV9
clone_size: -
j_call: TRBJ2-1
cdr3_nt: TGTGCCAGCAGCTCGGGGACAGGGGAGATATACAATGAGCAGTTCTTC
cdr3_aa: CASSSGTGEIYNEQFF

d_call: -
v_call: TRBV5-7
clone_size: -
j_call: TRBJ1-4
cdr3_nt: TGTGCCAGCAGCTCACCGGGACCCCAAAGGCGTAATGAAAAACTGTTTTTT
cdr3_aa: CASSSPGPQRRNEKLFF

d_call: -
v_call: TRBV5-4
clone_size: -
j_call: TRBJ1-2
cdr3_nt: TGTGCCAGCAGCTTGCGGGGGTCTCCTATTGGCTACACCTTC
cdr3_aa: CASSLRGSPIGYTF

d_call: -
v_call: TRBV7-9
clone_size: -
j_call: TRBJ2-4
cdr3_nt: TGTGCCAGCAGCCCTAACGTCTTTTCGGCAGACATTCAGTACTTC
cdr3_aa: CASSPNVFSADIQYF

d_call: -
v_call: TRBV7-2
clone_size: -
j_call: TRBJ2-5
cdr3_nt: TGTGCCAGCAGCTTTGGCCCCCGGGCCCAGTACTTC
cdr3_aa: CASSFGPRAQYF

d_call: -
v_call: TRBV5-4
clone_size: -
j_call: TRBJ1-2
cdr3_nt: TGTGCCAGCAGCCAAGACAGCTATGGCTACACCTTC
cdr3_aa: CASSQDSYGYTF

d_call: TRBD2
v_call: TRBV5-4
clone_size: -
j_call: TRBJ2-3
cdr3_nt: TGTGCCAGCAGCAGGCCTCTAGCGGGAGGGCTGGATACGCAGTATTTT
cdr3_aa: CASSRPLAGGLDTQYF

d_call: TRBD2
v_call: TRBV18
clone_size: once
j_call: TRBJ2-1
cdr3_nt: TGTGCCAGCTCACCCTCACTAGCGGGAGCCTACAATGAGCAGTTCTTC
cdr3_aa: CASSPSLAGAYNEQFF

d_call: -
v_call: TRBV27
clone_size: -
j_call: TRBJ1-4
cdr3_nt: TGTGCCAGCAGACCCCTCGGTGGCAGACCTAATGAAAAACTGTTTTTT
cdr3_aa: CASRPLGGRPNEKLFF

d_call: TRBD1
v_call: TRBV11-3
clone_size: -
j_call: TRBJ2-2
cdr3_nt: TGTGCCAGCAGCTTATACCCCCACGCCTTGGACAGGGCCGGGGAGCTGTTTTTT
cdr3_aa: CASSLYPHALDRAGELFF

d_call: TRBD2
v_call: TRBV27
clone_size: -
j_call: TRBJ2-7
cdr3_nt: TGTGCCAGCAGTTTTTCCACTAGCGGGTCCTACGAGCAGTACTTC
cdr3_aa: CASSFSTSGSYEQYF

d_call: TRBD1
v_call: TRBV9
clone_size: -
j_call: TRBJ1-3
cdr3_nt: TGTGCCAGCAGCCCGCAGGGGGGATCAGGAAACACCATATATTTT
cdr3_aa: CASSPQGGSGNTIYF

d_call: -
v_call: TRBV19
clone_size: -
j_call: TRBJ1-2
cdr3_nt: TGTGCCAGTAGTATAGCAGGGGCCCGGGCAAACTATGGCTACACCTTC
cdr3_aa: CASSIAGARANYGYTF

d_call: -
v_call: TRBV5-5
clone_size: -
j_call: TRBJ2-5
cdr3_nt: TGTGCCAGCAGCTCTGTTGGTGGCCCAGAGACCCAGTACTTC
cdr3_aa: CASSSVGGPETQYF

d_call: -
v_call: TRBV9
clone_size: -
j_call: TRBJ1-2
cdr3_nt: TGTGCCAGCAGCGTATACGGTCAATCATCTTATCGCTACACCTTC
cdr3_aa: CASSVYGQSSYRYTF

d_call: -
v_call: TRBV7-1
clone_size: -
j_call: TRBJ2-7
cdr3_nt: TGTGCCAGCAGCCCCCGGATTGGGGGTGGACGCGACGAGCAGTACTTC
cdr3_aa: CASSPRIGGGRDEQYF

d_call: -
v_call: TRBV21-1
clone_size: -
j_call: TRBJ2-5
cdr3_nt: TGTGCCAGCATCACTTGGGTGGGGGTCAGTAGGAGGGAGACCCAGTACTTC
cdr3_aa: CASITWVGVSRRETQYF

d_call: -
v_call: TRBV6-5
clone_size: -
j_call: TRBJ2-5
cdr3_nt: TGTGCCAGCAGTGCGGGACAACCAGGAGAGACCCAGTACTTC
cdr3_aa: CASSAGQPGETQYF

d_call: TRBD1
v_call: TRBV18
clone_size: -
j_call: TRBJ1-4
cdr3_nt: TGTGCCAGCTCACCGAAAGGGACAGTGTATAATGAAAAACTGTTTTTT
cdr3_aa: CASSPKGTVYNEKLFF

d_call: -
v_call: TRBV4-3
clone_size: -
j_call: TRBJ1-1
cdr3_nt: TGCGCCAGCAGCCAAGAAGGATTCGGTTACACTGAAGCTTTCTTT
cdr3_aa: CASSQEGFGYTEAFF

d_call: -
v_call: TRBV15
clone_size: -
j_call: TRBJ2-5
cdr3_nt: TGTGCCACCAGCAGAGACCGGGGGCGCGGGGAGACCCAGTACTTC
cdr3_aa: CATSRDRGRGETQYF

d_call: -
v_call: TRBV6-5
clone_size: -
j_call: TRBJ2-7
cdr3_nt: TGTGCCAGCATTGGAGGACAAGCCTACGAGCAGTACTTC
cdr3_aa: CASIGGQAYEQYF

d_call: TRBD2
v_call: TRBV7-9
clone_size: -
j_call: TRBJ2-3
cdr3_nt: TGTGCCAGCAGCTTTCAGACTAGCGGGAGATCAGATACGCAGTATTTT
cdr3_aa: CASSFQTSGRSDTQYF

d_call: -
v_call: TRBV18
clone_size: -
j_call: TRBJ1-2
cdr3_nt: TGTGCCAGCTCACCACCCGCGCTCTATGGCTACACCTTC
cdr3_aa: CASSPPALYGYTF

d_call: -
v_call: TRBV5-1
clone_size: -
j_call: TRBJ2-5
cdr3_nt: TGCGCCAGCAGCTATGAGGGTGTGACCCAGTACTTC
cdr3_aa: CASSYEGVTQYF

d_call: TRBD1
v_call: TRBV27
clone_size: -
j_call: TRBJ2-7
cdr3_nt: TGTGCCAGCCGAGCCGGGACAGGTGGATACGAGCAGTACTTC
cdr3_aa: CASRAGTGGYEQYF

d_call: TRBD2
v_call: TRBV11-3
clone_size: -
j_call: TRBJ2-1
cdr3_nt: TGTGCCAGCAGCGCCGACCCCGGGAGGCGGGTAAACAATGAGCAGTTCTTC
cdr3_aa: CASSADPGRRVNNEQFF

d_call: TRBD1
v_call: TRBV9
clone_size: -
j_call: TRBJ1-3
cdr3_nt: TGTGCCAGCAGCGTAGGGACAGGGTCAGGAAACACCATATATTTT
cdr3_aa: CASSVGTGSGNTIYF

d_call: -
v_call: TRBV5-1
clone_size: -
j_call: TRBJ2-5
cdr3_nt: TGCGCCAGCAGCTTAGCCGGGACACCTCAAGAGACCCAGTACTTC
cdr3_aa: CASSLAGTPQETQYF

d_call: TRBD1
v_call: TRBV7-8
clone_size: -
j_call: TRBJ2-2
cdr3_nt: TGTGCCAGCAGCCGTATGAGACAGGGACAGAACACCGGGGAGCTGTTTTTT
cdr3_aa: CASSRMRQGQNTGELFF

d_call: TRBD1
v_call: TRBV5-1
clone_size: -
j_call: TRBJ1-2
cdr3_nt: TGCGCCAGCAGGTTGCCCGGGACAGGGTCCTATGGCTACACCTTC
cdr3_aa: CASRLPGTGSYGYTF

d_call: -
v_call: TRBV6-6
clone_size: -
j_call: TRBJ1-1
cdr3_nt: TGTGCCAGCAGTTACAGGGTAGAGAGCACTGAAGCTTTCTTT
cdr3_aa: CASSYRVESTEAFF

d_call: -
v_call: TRBV7-9
clone_size: -
j_call: TRBJ2-1
cdr3_nt: TGTGCCAGCAGCTTGGGACCTATAAATGAGCAGTTCTTC
cdr3_aa: CASSLGPINEQFF

d_call: TRBD1
v_call: TRBV7-6
clone_size: -
j_call: TRBJ2-7
cdr3_nt: TGTGCCAGCAGCTTGGACAGGGGCTACGAGCAGTACTTC
cdr3_aa: CASSLDRGYEQYF

d_call: TRBD1
v_call: TRBV19
clone_size: -
j_call: TRBJ1-1
cdr3_nt: TGTGCCACCGTCTTGACAGGGGAGACTGAGGCTTTCTTT
cdr3_aa: CATVLTGETEAFF

d_call: -
v_call: TRBV10-3
clone_size: -
j_call: TRBJ2-7
cdr3_nt: TGTGCCATCAGTGAGAGAGGGGGGCACTACGAGCAGTACTTC
cdr3_aa: CAISERGGHYEQYF